This TCR beta chain was sequenced in a study of cytomegalovirus exposure and HLA in healthy donors. CDR3 length: 14 residues. V gave up 7 bases and J gave up 5 bases; unmatched junction bases: 5. Germline CDR1 is MNHNS and CDR2 is SASEGT. This clone was detected once. Its antigen is not identified. PCR primers comprised 60 Vbeta and 13 Jbeta primers. Assay: immunoSEQ multiplex PCR; the TCRdb copy retains only in-frame clones and omits some. This sample has 150,000 or so clones, with about 73% found just once. Notes on the study in general: Earlier analysis yielded a pattern in which most TCR beta V segments were productive about 90% or about 30% of the time. The study assumed roughly uniform donor sequencing depth for presence/absence analyses.

The TCR sequence derives from a woman between 55 and 75 years old in good health and CMV-seropositive. V is TRBV6-1 and J is TRBJ2-1, with 10 positions matching TRBD2. Sequencing was carried out using PBMCs. For the CDR3, the DNA is TGTGCCAGCAAAAGTCTAGCGGGAGACAATGAGCAGTTCTTC. As protein: CASKSLAGDNEQFF.